Given below is one T cell receptor beta chain in context. Its antigen remains unknown. An amount of RNA that ranged from roughly 0.5 to 1 ug was reverse transcribed with random hexamers. MiXCR was run by TCRdb on the immunoSEQ multiplex PCR reads, yielding one entry per CDR3 protein. The sample consists of roughly 150,000 distinct CDR3 sequences, around 95% of them appearing once. Trimming took off 4 bases at V and 1 base at J, with 8 bases between the two ends. The CDR3 covers 13 residues. Germline V CDR1 and CDR2: SGDLS, YYNGEE. These data belong to a study of CD8 T cells in Susac syndrome. Broader study findings: The CD4+ T cell repertoires of Susac syndrome were found to show no clonal expansion.

The sequence derives from a human donor with Susac syndrome. Sequencing was performed on CD4+ T cells from PBMCs. The rearrangement links TRBV9 to TRBJ1-1, with D possibly matching TRBD1 (6 bases). The CDR3 DNA reads as TGTGCCAGCAGCAAGGACAGGAACACTGAAGCTTTCTTT. The encoded protein is CASSKDRNTEAFF.